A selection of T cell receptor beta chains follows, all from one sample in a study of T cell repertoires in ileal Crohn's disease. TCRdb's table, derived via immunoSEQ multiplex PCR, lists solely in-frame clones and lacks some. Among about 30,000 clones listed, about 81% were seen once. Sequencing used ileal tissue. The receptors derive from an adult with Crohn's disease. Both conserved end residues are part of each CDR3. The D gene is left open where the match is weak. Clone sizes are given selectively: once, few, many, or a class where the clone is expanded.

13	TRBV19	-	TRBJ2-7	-	TGTGCCAGTAGTGGGGACATATCCTACGAGCAGTACTTC	CASSGDISYEQYF
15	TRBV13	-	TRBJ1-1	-	TGTGCCAGCAGCCTTTCGGGAAGATGGAACACTGAAGCTTTCTTT	CASSLSGRWNTEAFF
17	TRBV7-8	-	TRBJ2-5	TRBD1	TGTGCCAGCAGCTTAGCGTTCCGGGACAGGGTACGGGAGACCCAGTACTTC	CASSLAFRDRVRETQYF
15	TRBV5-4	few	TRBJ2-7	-	TGTGCCAGCTCCACAGCCCGGGGTTCGAACTACGAGCAGTACTTC	CASSTARGSNYEQYF
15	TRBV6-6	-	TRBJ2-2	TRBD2	TGTGCCAGCAGGGGAAGCGGGGGGCGCAACGGGGAGCTGTTTTTT	CASRGSGGRNGELFF
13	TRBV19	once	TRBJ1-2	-	TGTGCCAGTAACTTGGGGGGGTCCTATGGCTACACCTTC	CASNLGGSYGYTF
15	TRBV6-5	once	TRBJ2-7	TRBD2	TGTGCCAGCAGGGGGACTAGCGGAGATTTCTACGAGCAGTACTTC	CASRGTSGDFYEQYF
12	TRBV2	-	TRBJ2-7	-	TGTGCCAGCAATAGGGGATCCTACGAGCAGTACTTC	CASNRGSYEQYF
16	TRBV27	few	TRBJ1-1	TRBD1	TGTGCCAGCAGTTGGGGGACAGGGGGCCTATCGACTGAAGCTTTCTTT	CASSWGTGGLSTEAFF
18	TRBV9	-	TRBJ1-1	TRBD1	TGTGCCAGCAGCGTAGGCAGGGGGTCAGGGGGAAGGATCGCTGAAGCTTTCTTT	CASSVGRGSGGRIAEAFF
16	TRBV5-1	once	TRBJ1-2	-	TGCGCCAGCAGCTTGGGTACGGCAGGATCTAACTATGGCTACACCTTC	CASSLGTAGSNYGYTF
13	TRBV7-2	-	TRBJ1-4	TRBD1	TGTGCCAGCAGCCAGGACAGGGGTGAAAAACTGTTTTTT	CASSQDRGEKLFF
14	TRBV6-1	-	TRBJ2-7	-	TGTGCCAGCAATCAGGGATATAACTCCTACGAGCAGTACTTC	CASNQGYNSYEQYF
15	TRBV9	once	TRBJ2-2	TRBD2	TGTGCCAGCAGCAAGACTAGCGGGGGGACCGGGGAGCTGTTTTTT	CASSKTSGGTGELFF
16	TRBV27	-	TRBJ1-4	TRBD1	TGTGCCAGCAGTCCGATAGGGACAGAGTTTAATGAAAAACTGTTTTTT	CASSPIGTEFNEKLFF
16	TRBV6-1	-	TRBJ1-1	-	TGTGCCAGCCCTGAAGGTACGCACAGGCTGAACACTGAAGCTTTCTTT	CASPEGTHRLNTEAFF
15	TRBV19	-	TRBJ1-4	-	TGTGCCAGTAGTATGGGGGGGGCGGCGGATGAAAAACTGTTTTTT	CASSMGGAADEKLFF
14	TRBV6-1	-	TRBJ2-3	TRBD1	TGTGCCAGCAGGGGGACAGGGGCCGTGGATACGCAGTATTTT	CASRGTGAVDTQYF
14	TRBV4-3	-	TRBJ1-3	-	TGCGCCAGCAGCCAAGGGGCCTCTGGAAACACCATATATTTT	CASSQGASGNTIYF
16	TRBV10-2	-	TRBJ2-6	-	TGCGCCAGCAGTGCCCCGTGGAGCTCTGGGGCCAACGTCCTGACTTTC	CASSAPWSSGANVLTF
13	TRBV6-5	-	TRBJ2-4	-	TGTGCCAGCAGTGAACTATATAGAAACATTCAGTACTTC	CASSELYRNIQYF
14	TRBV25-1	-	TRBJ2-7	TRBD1	TGTGCCAGCAGTATCGGGACAGGGGGCTACGAGCAGTACTTC	CASSIGTGGYEQYF
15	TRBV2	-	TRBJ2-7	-	TGTGCCAGCAGTGAACGACTTAGTTCCTCCTACGAGCAGTACTTC	CASSERLSSSYEQYF
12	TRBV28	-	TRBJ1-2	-	TGTGCCAGCAGTTTACGTCGCTATGGCTACACCTTC	CASSLRRYGYTF
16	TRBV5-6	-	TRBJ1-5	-	TGTGCCAGCAGCTTGGGGGCCCTAACCTCCAATCAGCCCCAGCATTTT	CASSLGALTSNQPQHF
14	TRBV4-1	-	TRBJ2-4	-	TGCGCCAGCAGCCAAGTACTAGCAGGGAACATTCAGTACTTC	CASSQVLAGNIQYF
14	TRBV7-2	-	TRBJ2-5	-	TGTGCCAGCAGCCCCCGGGACAATTGGGGGACCCAGTACTTC	CASSPRDNWGTQYF
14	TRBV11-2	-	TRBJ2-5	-	TGTGCCAGCAGCTTCGACAGGTATCAAGAGACCCAGTACTTC	CASSFDRYQETQYF
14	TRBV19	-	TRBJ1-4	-	TGTGCCAGTGGAGCTATGACAACTAATGAAAAACTGTTTTTT	CASGAMTTNEKLFF
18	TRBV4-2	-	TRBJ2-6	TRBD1	TGTGCCAGCAACAACCCGGGACAGGGGCTTTCTGGGGCCAACGTCCTGACTTTC	CASNNPGQGLSGANVLTF
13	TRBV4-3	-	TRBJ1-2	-	TGCGCCAGCAGCCAAGCGCTTGAGGATGGCTACACCTTC	CASSQALEDGYTF
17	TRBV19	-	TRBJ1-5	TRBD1	TGTGCCAGTAGTAAAAGACCCACAGGGGGCAGCAATCAGCCCCAGCATTTT	CASSKRPTGGSNQPQHF
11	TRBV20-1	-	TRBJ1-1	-	TGCAGTGCTAGAGATCAGGTTGGAGCTTTCTTT	CSARDQVGAFF
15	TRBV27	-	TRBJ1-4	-	TGTGCCAGCAGTCCCGAAGGGAGGGCTAGAGAAAAACTGTTTTTT	CASSPEGRAREKLFF
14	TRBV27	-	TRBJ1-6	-	TGTGCCAGCACCCCCGGACTGTTAGATTCACCCCTCCACTTT	CASTPGLLDSPLHF
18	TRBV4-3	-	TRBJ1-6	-	TGCGCCAGCAGCCAAGATGACACCCTTAGCTCCTATAATTCACCCCTCCACTTT	CASSQDDTLSSYNSPLHF
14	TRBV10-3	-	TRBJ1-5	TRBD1	TGTGCCATCAGTTTAGACAGGGACAATCAGCCCCAGCATTTT	CAISLDRDNQPQHF
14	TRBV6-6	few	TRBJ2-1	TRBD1	TGTGCCAGCAGTTACGGGGGACAGTACAATGAGCAGTTCTTC	CASSYGGQYNEQFF
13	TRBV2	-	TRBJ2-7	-	TGTGCCAGCATCCAACAGGGACGCTACGAGCAGTACTTC	CASIQQGRYEQYF
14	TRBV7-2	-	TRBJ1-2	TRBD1	TGTGCCAGCAGCCGTCCCGGGACAGGGTATGGCTACACCTTC	CASSRPGTGYGYTF